This T cell receptor beta chain was documented in a study of vaccination and CD4 T cells after COVID-19 (dated by TCRdb to between 2021 and 2023). Context from the whole study: SARS-CoV-2 positivity had been established in the convalescent patients by nasal swab PCR, and mild disease was recorded in about 9 of these patients and severe disease in one. Six males and four females were included in the convalescent cohort, with two Hispanic individuals, seven Caucasians, two Asians and one multiracial person represented. Participants got two doses of the Pfizer-BioNTech BNT162b2 vaccine (n=8) or two doses of the Moderna mRNA-1273 vaccine (n=2). Post-COVID blood samples were collected from convalescent patients a median of around 100 days after diagnosis, with a range of roughly 35 to 180 days. Post-vaccine blood samples were collected a median of about 72 days after the second vaccine dose, ranging from roughly 13 to 250 days. Overlapping spike peptide pools from SARS-CoV-2 and from the common cold coronaviruses HCoV-NL63, HCoV-OC43 and HCoV-229E were used as culture stimuli. Control cultures used a CEFX viral epitope pool as positive control, an HIV-1 Nef peptide pool as negative control, or no peptide. In 10 COVID-19 convalescent patients and a few infection-naive healthy vaccine recipients, researchers compared the spike-specific CD4+ TCR repertoire from before mRNA vaccination with the repertoire from after.

The library was made by PCR. DNA from cultured CD4+ T cells underwent TCR sequencing with the Oncomine TCR Beta short-read assay at the Johns Hopkins FTIC core. The QIAamp micro DNA kit was used to extract genomic DNA from the cultured CD4+ T cells. The Oncomine TCR Beta libraries from cultured CD4+ T cells were pooled using unique dual indexes and then sequenced on an Illumina iSeq 100. The paper's data handling went like this. Non-productive sequences were removed, and CDR3s that did not start with C, did not end with F or W, or were shorter than 7 amino acids were discarded. The MANAFEST web application was used to identify antigen-specific clonotypes by comparing peptide-stimulated wells against reference wells and other culture wells. For a clone to be called positive, the clone needed an FDR below 0.05, an odds ratio above 5, and a productive frequency above 0.1% in at least two of three replicate wells. A clonotype counted as cross-reactive if it showed significant expansion both in the SARS-CoV-2 spike wells and in at least one common cold coronavirus spike condition. Levenshtein distances (stringdist) and unrooted phylogenetic trees (ape) in R version 3.6.1 were used to assess CDR3 homology. TCRdb trimmed the raw reads at Q25, called clones with MiXCR and kept productive beta chains. Rows merge per CDR3 protein into single entries with the most common DNA and genes. In this record, the V and J calls reflect TCRdb's handling and not the investigators' own analysis. Present in this sample are around 18,000 distinct CDR3 sequences, about a third of which were seen just once. Jointly, the top ten make up about 15% of the sample.

According to the study, the label for this sample's treatment or condition signals: approximately nine-day PBMC culture with coronavirus spike peptide pools or control peptides (ViraFEST assay). The ViraFEST assay was used in the study, in which antigen-specific T cells were expanded with peptide pools and expanded clonotypes were subsequently identified by TCR sequencing. The convalescent patients' positive SARS-CoV-2 PCR tests fell between March and December 2020, which was before the Alpha, Beta and Delta variants emerged in the United States. PBMCs were cultured at roughly 1.8 million per well in IMDM supplemented with approximately 5% human AB serum and about 10 IU/ml IL-2, with about 9 ug/ml peptide pools added. On days 3 and 7, half of the culture medium was replaced with fresh IL-2-containing medium. CD4+ T cells were isolated after roughly 10 days of culture through negative selection using the EasySep CD4+ T cell isolation kit. Ficoll-Paque Plus gradient centrifugation was used to isolate PBMCs from whole blood, and the isolated PBMCs were then either used fresh or cryopreserved at -140C. In general, triplicate wells were set up for every culture condition.

This clonotype was counted only a few times. Its antigen specificity is not known. The record has no base qualities; no much larger clone is one base away. According to the germline V gene (reference sequence), CDR1 reads MNHEY and CDR2 reads SMNVEV. Relative to germline, V is 5 bases shorter and J is 4 bases shorter, with 21 bases between their ends. Spanning cysteine to phenylalanine, the CDR3 consists of 17 amino acids. The read is trimmed to its CDR3 DNA, 51 bases read in frame from base 1. What the study reported, not specific to this receptor: In convalescent patients, a median about 86% of post-vaccine SARS-CoV-2-reactive clones were detected only after vaccination, suggesting vaccine-specific priming. Of the vaccine-specific clones found in convalescent patients, nearly all (304 of 307) were mono-reactive for SARS-CoV-2 spike instead of being cross-reactive with common cold coronaviruses. The median count of SARS-CoV-2-reactive clonotypes went up from approximately 20 after infection to 35 to 40 after vaccination, although the change was not significant. The number of convalescent patients in the study was relatively small, and the study did not examine early timepoints following natural infection.

Source material: cultured CD4+ T cells from blood. The receptor was isolated from a human donor with COVID-19. The V and J genes are TRBV27 and TRBJ1-3; a tentative D call is TRBD1 (5 bases match). The sequence in DNA is TGTGCCAGCAGTCCCAGGGTCAATCGTGTAGGAGGAAACACCATATATTTT. Its product reads: CASSPRVNRVGGNTIYF.